The 16 T cell receptor beta chains presented below share a single source sample, sequenced in a study of T-cell reconstitution after alpha-beta-depleted transplantation in children (dated by TCRdb to about 2016). What the treatment or condition label conveys for this sample: allogeneic hematopoietic cell transplantation with graft depleted of TCRalphabeta T cells and CD19 B cells. Library preparation employed PCR. The sequencer listed for this sample is Illumina HiSeq 2500. To normalize quantification of the TCRbeta repertoire, the TCR libraries were built with molecular barcoding that relied on unique molecular identifiers. The public reads were reprocessed in TCRdb via fastp at Q25 and MiXCR, keeping in-frame beta chains. Every CDR3 protein is listed once, alongside the most common genes and DNA of its rows. The sample includes about 200,000 distinct CDR3 sequences, with roughly 8.3% observed a single time. The ten largest clonotypes hold 35% of the sample.

This specimen consisted of PBMCs, mostly from graft donor cells, obtained 360 days after TCRalphabeta/CD19-depleted stem cell transplant. The receptors shown here come from a male patient aged 2 to 9 who had a stem cell transplant for acute myeloid leukemia, so the T cells may come from the graft donor.

This clonotype has more than one count but fewer than ten. The V call is TRBV20-1, the J call TRBJ1-5; TRBD1 aligns across 7 bases. Germline-derived CDR1 and CDR2 are DFQATT and SNEGSKA (reference sequence). V dropped 6 bases and J dropped 0; count of bases not matched to a gene: 5. The CDR3 consists of 14 residues. The CDR3: CSARQGNSNQPQHF. CDR3 nucleotide sequence: TGCAGTGCAAGACAGGGAAATAGCAATCAGCCCCAGCATTTT.

This clonotype was seen repeatedly, ten times or more. The genes are TRBV12-3 or TRBV12-4 and TRBJ1-2; weak D call: TRBD1 (5 bases). Deletions cut 4 bases from V and 2 bases from J, with 14 bases between. The CDR3 runs 15 residues. CDR3 region: CASSSPPRGNYGYTF. The CDR3 region has the DNA TGTGCCAGCAGTTCCCCACCTCGGGGGAACTATGGCTACACCTTC.

This clonotype was observed many times. The chain has TRBV10-2 and TRBJ2-2; D gene unclear. Germline V gene sequence: CDR1 WSHSY, CDR2 SAAADI. V was trimmed by 3 bases and J by 5 bases, leaving 10 bases between them. The CDR3 consists of 14 residues. CDR3 nucleotide sequence: TGCGCCAGCAGTGACCAGGCGTGGACCGGGGAGCTGTTTTTT. Protein: CASSDQAWTGELFF.

The chain couples TRBV12-3 or TRBV12-4 to TRBJ2-5; weak D call: TRBD2 (6 bases). The length of the CDR3 is 13 residues. The germline V and J ends were trimmed by 4 bases and 5 bases, with 11 bases remaining between them. The CDR3 sequence: CASSSTSYETQYF. The CDR3 coding sequence is TGTGCCAGCAGTTCGACTAGTTACGAGACCCAGTACTTC.

In DNA, the CDR3 is TGCAGCGTTGAAGATAGGGGGGCAAGGACCTACGAGCAGTACTTC. The encoded protein is CSVEDRGARTYEQYF. The gene calls are TRBV29-1 and TRBJ2-7; D possibly uses TRBD1 or TRBD2 (6 bases each). The CDR3 is 15 amino acids. Germline CDR1 reads SQVTM; CDR2 reads ANQGSEA. The ends were cut back, 0 bases at V and 2 bases at J, with 14 bases in the middle.

The sample holds a few counts of this clonotype. This rearrangement joins TRBV7-9 to TRBJ2-1; D not resolved. V shed 1 base and J shed 6 bases, with 16 bases lying between them. Germline-derived CDR1 and CDR2 are SEHNR and FQNEAQ (reference sequence). This CDR3 has 16 amino acids. In DNA, the CDR3 is TGTGCCAGCAGCTTAGTCCCAGCCCAAGGGCCCAATGAGCAGTTCTTC. It codes for CASSLVPAQGPNEQFF.

Many counts were recorded for this clonotype. The chain links TRBV20-1 to TRBJ1-1, with unresolved D. The length of the CDR3 is 12 residues. The V gene lost 6 bases and the J gene lost 2 bases, with 10 bases spanning the gap. Germline lookup yields CDR1 DFQATT and CDR2 SNEGSKA (reference sequence). CDR3 DNA: TGCAGTGCCCTGGACGGAAACACTGAAGCTTTCTTT. It codes for CSALDGNTEAFF.

There are many counts of this clonotype. The chain employs TRBV6-1 and TRBJ2-1; no firm D call. The CDR3 sequence is 17 residues long. In germline, CDR1 is MNHNS, CDR2 SASEGT. Deletions cut 4 bases from V and 0 bases from J, with 16 bases between. The CDR3 spells CASSARPLQASYNEQFF. The DNA of the CDR3 is TGTGCCAGCAGTGCCCGACCGCTACAAGCCTCCTACAATGAGCAGTTCTTC.

This clonotype was detected many times. The V gene is TRBV24-1, the J gene TRBJ2-1, with D perhaps matching TRBD2 (6 bases). Trimming took off 1 base at V and 10 bases at J, with 13 bases between the two ends. The length of the CDR3 is 14 residues. From germline, CDR1 is KGHDR and CDR2 SFDVKD. The CDR3 coding sequence is TGTGCCACCAGTGATTTCTCAGGGACTGGCGAGCAGTTCTTC. This translates into CATSDFSGTGEQFF.

This chain joins TRBV12-3 or TRBV12-4 and TRBJ1-4; the match to TRBD1 covers 8 bases. This CDR3 is 13 amino acids long. V lost 3 bases and J lost 7; bases outside the gene matches: 1. Here the CDR3 reads CASSFRGPEKLFF. The CDR3 region has the DNA TGTGCCAGCAGTTTCAGGGGGCCTGAAAAACTGTTTTTT.

This clonotype has ten or more counts. The rearrangement uses TRBV10-3 and TRBJ1-2; D perhaps matches TRBD1 (6 bases). Looked up from germline, CDR1 is ENHRY and CDR2 is SYGVKD. This CDR3 spans 13 amino acids. The ends were cut back, 6 bases at V and 0 bases at J, with 8 bases in the middle. The CDR3 DNA reads as TGTGCCATCAGCACAGGGCCTAACTATGGCTACACCTTC. Translation gives CAISTGPNYGYTF.

This clonotype was observed a few times. The rearrangement joins TRBV5-5 to TRBJ2-1; D unclear. Trimming pared 7 bases from V and 1 base from J, leaving 12 bases between. In germline, CDR1 is SGHKS, CDR2 YYEKEE (reference sequence). The CDR3 is 14 residues long. For the CDR3, the DNA is TGTGCCAGCTGGCCGGACCCATCCTACAATGAGCAGTTCTTC. It is translated as CASWPDPSYNEQFF.

The chain carries TRBV12-3 or TRBV12-4 and TRBJ2-7, with 7 bases fitting TRBD1. The CDR3 is 12 residues long. J was trimmed by 5 bases and V by 6 bases; bases with no gene match: 4. The CDR3 DNA is TGTGCCAGCAGCAGTACAGGGGACGAGCAGTACGTC. Amino acid sequence: CASSSTGDEQYV.

This chain links TRBV20-1 with TRBJ2-3, with 9 bases lining up with TRBD2. Germline trimming cut 0 bases from V and 0 bases from J; bases unmatched to any gene: 7. Germline-derived CDR1 and CDR2 are DFQATT and SNEGSKA (reference sequence). The CDR3 is made up of 17 amino acids. The CDR3 loop reads CSARDRSGGTSTDTQYF. CDR3 sequence (DNA): TGCAGTGCTAGAGATCGTAGCGGGGGAACTAGCACAGATACGCAGTATTTT.

This chain links TRBV20-1 with TRBJ1-5, with TRBD1 matching 9 bases. V lost 6 bases, J lost 3 bases, and 6 bases stayed unmatched. From germline, CDR1 is DFQATT and CDR2 SNEGSKA (reference sequence). The CDR3 covers 14 residues. The CDR3: CSAKQGANNQPQHF. For the CDR3, the DNA is TGCAGTGCAAAACAGGGGGCCAACAATCAGCCCCAGCATTTT.

This clonotype was seen a handful of times. The chain uses TRBV3-1 and TRBJ2-5; D is unresolved. In germline, CDR1 is LGHDT, CDR2 YNNKEL (reference sequence). Trimming cost V 0 bases and J 1 base, with 6 bases left between them. This CDR3 has 14 residues. CDR3: CASSQDLVQETQYF. Written as DNA, the CDR3 is TGTGCCAGCAGCCAAGATTTGGTCCAAGAGACCCAGTACTTC.